The rows below give T cell receptor beta chains drawn from one sample of a study of blood T cell repertoires in COVID-19. The data were produced by immunoSEQ multiplex PCR, yet TCRdb's version contains in-frame clones alone and is incomplete. The sample has about 100,000 clones, about 80% seen once. Sequenced: peripheral blood. These receptors came from a human donor in a cohort sampled during active COVID-19. Both conserved end residues are part of each CDR3. A D gene is named only where the DNA matches it firmly. Clone size is given for some rows only: seen once, a few or many times, or a class if the clone is expanded.

V: TRBV2
size: .
D: .
J: TRBJ2-7
CDR3: CASKGIYEQYF
DNA: TGTGCCAGCAAGGGGATATACGAGCAGTACTTC

V: TRBV5-6
size: .
D: .
J: TRBJ1-5
CDR3: CASSLGSSGWVNQPQHF
DNA: TGTGCCAGCAGCTTGGGTTCGTCGGGGTGGGTAAATCAGCCCCAGCATTTT

V: TRBV15
size: .
D: TRBD1
J: TRBJ2-7
CDR3: CATSRGQGGYSYEQYF
DNA: TGTGCCACCAGCAGGGGACAGGGTGGGTACTCCTACGAGCAGTACTTC

V: TRBV7-6
size: .
D: TRBD2
J: TRBJ2-1
CDR3: CASSPGGAGTNEQFF
DNA: TGTGCCAGCAGCCCCGGGGGGGCGGGGACGAATGAGCAGTTCTTC

V: TRBV7-9
size: .
D: .
J: TRBJ1-1
CDR3: CASSSRGNTEAFF
DNA: TGTGCCAGCAGCTCCCGGGGGAACACTGAAGCTTTCTTT

V: TRBV28
size: few
D: .
J: TRBJ1-6
CDR3: CASSSQGQNSPLHF
DNA: TGTGCCAGCAGTTCGCAGGGTCAGAATTCACCCCTCCACTTT

V: TRBV7-3
size: .
D: .
J: TRBJ1-1
CDR3: CASAGKNTEAFF
DNA: TGTGCCAGTGCGGGGAAGAACACTGAAGCTTTCTTT

V: TRBV4-3
size: .
D: TRBD1
J: TRBJ2-6
CDR3: CASSRGYRGSGANVLTF
DNA: TGCGCCAGCAGCCGAGGGTACAGGGGGTCTGGGGCCAACGTCCTGACTTTC

V: TRBV12-5
size: .
D: TRBD2
J: TRBJ2-1
CDR3: CASGPGTSSHEQFF
DNA: TGTGCTAGTGGGCCGGGGACTAGCTCTCACGAGCAGTTCTTC

V: TRBV5-1
size: .
D: .
J: TRBJ1-2
CDR3: CASSLDGPTRTEGPGIYGYTF
DNA: TGCGCCAGCAGCTTGGACGGGCCTACGCGAACGGAGGGCCCGGGAATCTATGGCTACACCTTC

V: TRBV7-9
size: .
D: .
J: TRBJ1-4
CDR3: CASSLTEKLFF
DNA: TGTGCCAGCAGCTTAACAGAAAAACTGTTTTTT

V: TRBV10-3
size: .
D: TRBD1
J: TRBJ1-6
CDR3: CAIRQGDSPLHF
DNA: TGTGCCATCCGACAGGGGGATTCACCCCTCCACTTT

V: TRBV2
size: .
D: TRBD2
J: TRBJ2-5
CDR3: CASIPGLADQETQYF
DNA: TGTGCCAGCATCCCTGGACTAGCCGATCAAGAGACCCAGTACTTC

V: TRBV9
size: .
D: .
J: TRBJ1-1
CDR3: CASSVVKGSGSEAFF
DNA: TGTGCCAGCAGCGTAGTGAAGGGGAGCGGGTCTGAAGCTTTCTTT

V: TRBV4-3
size: .
D: TRBD2
J: TRBJ2-7
CDR3: CASSQEAGGTYEQYF
DNA: TGCGCCAGCAGCCAAGAAGCGGGGGGAACCTACGAGCAGTACTTC

V: TRBV28
size: .
D: .
J: TRBJ1-1
CDR3: CASSLGHTEAFF
DNA: TGTGCCAGCAGTTTGGGGCACACTGAAGCTTTCTTT

V: TRBV7-9
size: .
D: TRBD1
J: TRBJ2-7
CDR3: CASSSGTGAIHEQYF
DNA: TGTGCCAGCAGCTCCGGGACAGGGGCGATCCACGAGCAGTACTTC

V: TRBV5-8
size: few
D: .
J: TRBJ2-1
CDR3: CASRLGWFRGNEQFF
DNA: TGTGCCAGCAGGCTTGGTTGGTTTCGGGGCAATGAGCAGTTCTTC

V: TRBV30
size: .
D: .
J: TRBJ1-2
CDR3: CAWSRQSLYTF
DNA: TGTGCCTGGAGTCGACAGTCCCTCTACACCTTC

V: TRBV10-3
size: .
D: TRBD2
J: TRBJ2-1
CDR3: CAISESFSGDPYNEQFF
DNA: TGTGCCATCAGTGAGTCCTTTAGCGGGGACCCCTACAATGAGCAGTTCTTC

V: TRBV5-1
size: .
D: TRBD1
J: TRBJ2-3
CDR3: CASSLLGTGSTDTQYF
DNA: TGCGCCAGCAGCTTACTAGGGACAGGGTCCACAGATACGCAGTATTTT

V: TRBV3-1/TRBV3-2
size: .
D: TRBD1
J: TRBJ1-4
CDR3: CASSSQTGRNEKLFF
DNA: TGTGCCAGCAGCTCCCAGACAGGGAGGAATGAAAAACTGTTTTTT

V: TRBV11-1
size: once
D: .
J: TRBJ1-3
CDR3: CASSGGTTGNTIYF
DNA: TGTGCCAGCAGCGGGGGCACCACTGGAAACACCATATATTTT

V: TRBV5-1
size: few
D: .
J: TRBJ2-2
CDR3: CASSLYWQANTGELFF
DNA: TGCGCCAGCAGCTTGTATTGGCAGGCAAACACCGGGGAGCTGTTTTTT

V: TRBV19
size: .
D: TRBD2
J: TRBJ2-3
CDR3: CASSSTSGDTDTQYF
DNA: TGTGCCAGTAGTTCGACTAGCGGGGACACAGATACGCAGTATTTT

V: TRBV9
size: .
D: .
J: TRBJ1-1
CDR3: CASGFLGGNTEAFF
DNA: TGTGCCAGCGGCTTCCTTGGAGGGAACACTGAAGCTTTCTTT

V: TRBV14
size: few
D: TRBD1
J: TRBJ1-2
CDR3: CASSLRQGWNYGYTF
DNA: TGTGCCAGCAGCCTCCGACAGGGATGGAACTATGGCTACACCTTC

V: TRBV10-3
size: .
D: TRBD1
J: TRBJ2-4
CDR3: CATDPGQGAPKNIQYF
DNA: TGTGCCACTGATCCGGGACAGGGGGCTCCCAAAAACATTCAGTACTTC

V: TRBV9
size: .
D: .
J: TRBJ1-1
CDR3: CASSALPESTEAFF
DNA: TGTGCCAGCAGCGCCCTACCCGAAAGCACTGAAGCTTTCTTT

V: TRBV6-2/TRBV6-3
size: .
D: .
J: TRBJ2-3
CDR3: CASSYVRDPHTDTQYF
DNA: TGTGCCAGCAGTTATGTGCGGGACCCCCACACAGATACGCAGTATTTT

V: TRBV18
size: .
D: TRBD2
J: TRBJ2-3
CDR3: CASSPQSGGGTDTQYF
DNA: TGTGCCAGCTCACCACAGAGCGGGGGCGGAACAGATACGCAGTATTTT

V: TRBV7-2
size: .
D: .
J: TRBJ2-7
CDR3: CASRLGGGPQYEQYF
DNA: TGTGCCAGCAGACTAGGGGGGGGACCCCAGTACGAGCAGTACTTC

V: TRBV5-6
size: .
D: .
J: TRBJ2-2
CDR3: CASSSYLGVGTGELFF
DNA: TGTGCCAGCAGCTCCTACCTAGGGGTAGGCACCGGGGAGCTGTTTTTT

V: TRBV4-3
size: few
D: TRBD1
J: TRBJ2-5
CDR3: CASSSKTGKETQYF
DNA: TGCGCCAGCAGCTCAAAGACAGGGAAGGAGACCCAGTACTTC

V: TRBV9
size: .
D: .
J: TRBJ2-3
CDR3: CASSVNRWTDTQYF
DNA: TGTGCCAGCAGCGTAAATAGATGGACAGATACGCAGTATTTT

V: TRBV24-1
size: .
D: TRBD1
J: TRBJ1-1
CDR3: CATSDGVGTDFMNTEAFF
DNA: TGTGCCACCAGTGATGGAGTTGGGACAGATTTTATGAACACTGAAGCTTTCTTT

V: TRBV4-3
size: .
D: .
J: TRBJ2-7
CDR3: CASSQTAGPGYEQYF
DNA: TGCGCCAGCAGCCAAACTGCGGGGCCTGGGTACGAGCAGTACTTC

V: TRBV28
size: .
D: TRBD1
J: TRBJ1-2
CDR3: CASSLIAGGNGYTF
DNA: TGTGCCAGCAGTCTAATCGCAGGGGGCAATGGCTACACCTTC

V: TRBV5-6
size: .
D: .
J: TRBJ2-2
CDR3: CASSRRPGELFF
DNA: TGTGCCAGCAGCCGGAGGCCCGGGGAGCTGTTTTTT

V: TRBV7-9
size: .
D: TRBD1
J: TRBJ1-2
CDR3: CASSLESQGVGYTF
DNA: TGTGCCAGCAGCTTAGAGTCACAGGGGGTAGGCTACACCTTC

V: TRBV12-5
size: once
D: TRBD1
J: TRBJ2-1
CDR3: CASGPGTGLYNEQFF
DNA: TGTGCTAGTGGTCCCGGGACAGGGCTTTACAATGAGCAGTTCTTC

V: TRBV24-1
size: once
D: TRBD1
J: TRBJ2-5
CDR3: CATQGPGGRLAETQYF
DNA: TGTGCCACTCAGGGGCCAGGGGGCCGGCTAGCAGAGACCCAGTACTTC

V: TRBV5-3
size: few
D: .
J: TRBJ1-5
CDR3: CARSLRRAEHSNQPQHF
DNA: TGTGCCAGAAGCTTGCGGCGGGCGGAACATAGCAATCAGCCCCAGCATTTT

V: TRBV6-6
size: once
D: TRBD1
J: TRBJ1-2
CDR3: CASSYPETGIGYGYTF
DNA: TGTGCCAGCAGTTACCCGGAGACAGGGATCGGCTATGGCTACACCTTC

V: TRBV29-1
size: once
D: .
J: TRBJ1-1
CDR3: CSQVRPGVNTEAFF
DNA: TGCAGCCAGGTGCGACCGGGAGTGAACACTGAAGCTTTCTTT

V: TRBV9
size: .
D: .
J: TRBJ1-5
CDR3: CASSPDAGISNQPQHF
DNA: TGTGCCAGCAGCCCCGACGCGGGGATTAGCAATCAGCCCCAGCATTTT

V: TRBV28
size: .
D: .
J: TRBJ1-4
CDR3: CASSTPTGFNEKLFF
DNA: TGTGCCAGCAGCACCCCGACAGGTTTTAATGAAAAACTGTTTTTT

V: TRBV28
size: .
D: TRBD1
J: TRBJ1-2
CDR3: CASSAGQGPPYGYTF
DNA: TGTGCCAGCAGTGCGGGACAGGGCCCCCCCTATGGCTACACCTTC

V: TRBV5-5
size: .
D: TRBD1
J: TRBJ1-6
CDR3: CASSLDGTVIRSPLHF
DNA: TGTGCCAGCAGCTTAGACGGGACAGTAATAAGATCACCCCTCCACTTT

V: TRBV7-2
size: .
D: .
J: TRBJ1-2
CDR3: CASSAYSPGGSYGYTF
DNA: TGTGCCAGCAGCGCATATTCCCCCGGCGGGAGCTATGGCTACACCTTC

V: TRBV13
size: .
D: .
J: TRBJ1-3
CDR3: CASSLRVSGNTIYF
DNA: TGTGCCAGCAGCTTACGAGTGTCTGGAAACACCATATATTTT